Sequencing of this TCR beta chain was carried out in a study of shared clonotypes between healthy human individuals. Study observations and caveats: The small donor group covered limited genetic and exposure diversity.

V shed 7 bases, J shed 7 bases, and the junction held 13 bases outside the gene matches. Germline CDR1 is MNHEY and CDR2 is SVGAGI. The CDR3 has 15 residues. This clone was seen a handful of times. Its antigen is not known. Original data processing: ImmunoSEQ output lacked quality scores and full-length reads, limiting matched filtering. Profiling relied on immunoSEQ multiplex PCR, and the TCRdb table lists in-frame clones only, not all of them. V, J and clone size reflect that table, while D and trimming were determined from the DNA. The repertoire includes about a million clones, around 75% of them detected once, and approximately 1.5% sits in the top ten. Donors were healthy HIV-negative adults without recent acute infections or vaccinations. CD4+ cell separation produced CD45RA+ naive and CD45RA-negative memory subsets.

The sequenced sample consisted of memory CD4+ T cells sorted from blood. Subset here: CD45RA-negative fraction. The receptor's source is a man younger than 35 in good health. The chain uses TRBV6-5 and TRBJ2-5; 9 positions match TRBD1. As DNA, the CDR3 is TGTGCCAGCATTACGACGGGACAGGGTCCGGGGACCCAGTACTTC. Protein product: CASITTGQGPGTQYF.